Detailed here is one T cell receptor beta chain. No antigen is known for it. RNA transcripts provided the source from which TCR beta CDR3 regions were amplified. A first-round RT-PCR of the TCR CDR3 used the HTBI primer set. TCRdb independently ran MiXCR on the multiplex PCR reads; one entry per CDR3 protein. The repertoire holds hundreds of thousands of distinct CDR3 sequences, with less than 25% as singletons. Per germline, CDR1 SGHAT and CDR2 FQNNGV. This CDR3 has 17 residues. Trimming removed 0 bases at V and 0 bases at J, with 12 bases between. The sample comes from a study of T cells in Graves' hyperthyroidism and ophthalmopathy. Ophthalmopathy patients all had a Clinical Activity Score of at least 3, a NOSPECS grade of at least 4 and disease under 3 months old. Study-level results: Most thyroid-expanded clonotypes above 0.001 were also found in blood.

The chain combines TRBV11-2 with TRBJ2-1, with a tentative D call TRBD2 (6 bases). The TCR comes from a man under 40 with Graves' ophthalmopathy. The specimen was blood. The CDR3 coding sequence is TGTGCCAGCAGCTTAGATTATGTTAGCGGCTCCTACAATGAGCAGTTCTTC. Translating it yields CASSLDYVSGSYNEQFF.